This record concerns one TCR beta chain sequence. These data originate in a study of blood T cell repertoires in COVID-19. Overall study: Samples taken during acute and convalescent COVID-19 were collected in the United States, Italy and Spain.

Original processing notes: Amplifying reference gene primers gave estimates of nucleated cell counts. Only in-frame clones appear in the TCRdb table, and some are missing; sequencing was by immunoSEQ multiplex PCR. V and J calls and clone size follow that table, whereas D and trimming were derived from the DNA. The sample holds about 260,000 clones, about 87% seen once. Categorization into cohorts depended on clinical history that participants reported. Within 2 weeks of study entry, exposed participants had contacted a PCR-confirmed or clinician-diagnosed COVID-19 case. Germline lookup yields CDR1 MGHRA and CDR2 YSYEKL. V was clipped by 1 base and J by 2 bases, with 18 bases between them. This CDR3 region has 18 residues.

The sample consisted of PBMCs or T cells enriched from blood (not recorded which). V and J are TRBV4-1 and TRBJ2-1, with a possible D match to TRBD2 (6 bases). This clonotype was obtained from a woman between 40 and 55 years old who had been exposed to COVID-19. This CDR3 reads CASSQVGRRSLPYNEQFF. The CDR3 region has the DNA TGCGCCAGCAGCCAAGTAGGGAGGCGGAGCCTACCCTACAATGAGCAGTTCTTC.